The 7 T cell receptor beta chains reported below all come from one sample, sequenced in a study of T cell repertoires in cytomegalovirus infection (dated by TCRdb to about 2019). Data came from an Illumina HiSeq 1500. In-frame beta chains were kept once TCRdb had trimmed the public reads at Q25 with fastp and called clones with MiXCR. Rows matching on CDR3 protein sequence are summarized as one entry with the most common DNA and genes. This sample has roughly 760,000 distinct CDR3 sequences in its table, and approximately 34% of those were observed once. Around 3% of the sample is taken by the ten largest. The sequencing input was PBMCs. Receptors were obtained from a human donor in good health (CMV status not recorded). Some clones in this sample may be carry-over from other donors' samples.

This clonotype was detected ten times or more. The chain recombines TRBV3-1 with TRBJ2-5; D is perhaps TRBD1 (6 bases). The CDR3 consists of 13 residues. V was cut by 5 bases and J by 2 bases, with 9 bases left in between. Germline-derived CDR1 and CDR2 are LGHDT and YNNKEL (reference sequence). As DNA, the CDR3 is TGTGCCAGCAGCTACAGGGCTCAAGAGACCCAGTACTTC. Translated: CASSYRAQETQYF.

About this clonotype: A junction boundary mismatches the germline segment, possibly from a read error. The CDR3 reads CASSLRRGPYGYNF. The CDR3 DNA sequence: TGTGCCAGCAGTTTGCGGCGGGGGCCGTATGGCTACAACTTC. The chain is built from TRBV28 and TRBJ1-2; a possible D gene is TRBD1 (6 bases). Germline values: CDR1 MDHEN, CDR2 SYDVKM. The CDR3 sequence is 14 residues long.

The genes are TRBV11-2 and TRBJ1-2; TRBD1 aligns across 8 bases. With 5 bases clipped from V and 3 bases from J, the junction kept 5 bases outside the gene matches. CDR3 length: 14 residues. Germline V gives CDR1 SGHAT, CDR2 FQNNGV. The CDR3 is CASSKDRVDYGYTF. CDR3 DNA sequence: TGTGCCAGCAGCAAGGACAGGGTCGACTATGGCTACACCTTC.

Of note for this clonotype: One base away lies a much larger clone, so this may be a sequencing read error. The chain recombines TRBV7-8 with TRBJ1-5, with a tentative D call TRBD1 (6 bases). Germline V gene lookup returns CDR1 SGHVS and CDR2 FQNEAQ. The CDR3 covers 14 residues. Here the CDR3 DNA reads TGTTCCAGCAGCCAGGGGACACAAGGTCAGCCCCAGCATTTT. It yields the protein CSSSQGTQGQPQHF.

This clonotype showed up just a few times. The gene calls are TRBV6-1 and TRBJ1-5; the match to TRBD1 covers 8 bases. CDR3 size: 16 residues. V shed 5 bases and J 5 bases; nucleotides not matched to a gene: 11. The V gene's germline CDR1 is MNHNS and CDR2 SASEGT. The CDR3 region has the DNA TGTGCCAGCAGTTTGCTCGTGGGACAGGTGTATCAGCCCCAGCATTTT. It yields the protein CASSLLVGQVYQPQHF.

This clonotype was detected a few times. This chain joins TRBV12-3 or TRBV12-4 and TRBJ1-1; a possible D gene is TRBD1 (5 bases). This CDR3 has 11 residues. V was pared by 4 bases and J by 8 bases, with 8 bases between. The CDR3 nucleotides are TGTGCCAGCAGTTGGACATCCGAAGCTTTCTTT. Amino acid sequence: CASSWTSEAFF.

The gene calls are TRBV20-1 and TRBJ2-7; 7 bases agree with TRBD1. The CDR3 is 14 residues long. Germline CDR1 DFQATT, CDR2 SNEGSKA (reference sequence). V gave up 6 bases and J gave up 4 bases; unmatched junction bases: 12. The DNA of the CDR3 is TGCAGTGCAACACAGACAGGGTACTCTTACGAGCAGTACTTC. Translation: CSATQTGYSYEQYF.